The entry that follows covers one T cell receptor beta chain sequence. Its specificity is unknown. The sample comes from a study of PD-1 blockade in classical Hodgkin lymphoma. Turning to the study itself: Nivolumab was administered to patients intravenously at 3 mg/kg every 2 weeks. Findings and caveats of the study: By C4D1 there was a significant rise in CD4+ TCR diversity but not in CD8+ TCR diversity. Lower baseline TCR diversity was reported for newly diagnosed patients than for healthy donors. Patients who responded completely had about the same baseline diversity as newly diagnosed patients.

With no exception, relapse followed autologous stem cell transplantation in all patients, and brentuximab vedotin exposure varied. The CDR3 runs 16 residues. The junction had 11 bases not matched to a gene; V was cut back by 5 bases and J by 2 bases. Germline loops: CDR1 SGHVS, CDR2 FQNEAQ. The repertoire was sequenced with immunoSEQ multiplex PCR; TCRdb's copy has only in-frame clones and lacks some. The table has about 46,000 clones, less than 85% seen once. The specimen was peripheral blood mononuclear cells (PBMCs), collected before the second cycle of nivolumab. This receptor was identified in a human donor with classical Hodgkin lymphoma. The V call is TRBV7-8, the J call TRBJ2-7; 8 positions agree with TRBD1. The CDR3 here is CASSDSTGGGPYEQYF. As DNA, the CDR3 is TGTGCCAGCAGCGACTCCACAGGGGGAGGCCCCTACGAGCAGTACTTC.